This T cell receptor (beta chain) stems from a study of T cell responses to AZD1222 COVID-19 vaccine. Whole-study context: Timing groups of about 4 and about 12 weeks for second doses were pooled. Findings of the study overall: At study baseline, merely five or six AZD1222 recipients were seropositive. Repertoire sampling was restricted to post-peak T cell response timepoints. Regions 160-218 and 743-854 held dominance among vaccine-associated CD4 TCRs, which spanned spike.

Assay used: immunoSEQ multiplex PCR; TCRdb lists only in-frame clones, some missing. The sample consists of 95,000 to 150,000 clones, 92% of them appearing once. This CDR3 contains 14 residues. The V and J ends lost 0 bases and 2 bases respectively, with 8 bases between them. CDR1 is SGHDT, CDR2 YYEEEE, per germline. As for this clone: What it recognizes is unknown.

The chain has TRBV5-6 and TRBJ1-2; no clear D. This specimen was peripheral blood, taken on day 0 of AZD1222 vaccination. This receptor was taken from an adult in good health. CDR3 bases: TGTGCCAGCAGCTTGGGGACGGTCAACTATGGCTACACCTTC. Amino acid sequence: CASSLGTVNYGYTF.